These T cell receptor beta chains were read from a single sample in a study of Ad26.COV2.S vaccination and SARS-CoV-2 variants. The method was immunoSEQ multiplex PCR; TCRdb's version includes in-frame clones alone and lacks a portion of them. The sample lists some 390,000 clones; approximately 91% were seen once. Material: peripheral blood, obtained in a trial of Ad26.COV2.S vaccine versus placebo. Receptors originate from a person aged 18-60 years who received the Ad26.COV2.S COVID-19 vaccine or a placebo. Both conserved end residues are part of each CDR3. Each record gives: clone size, D gene, V gene, J gene, CDR3 protein, CDR3 DNA. A D gene is named only where the DNA matches it firmly. The size field is filled for only some rows; it gives once, few, many or a size class.

once	TRBD1	TRBV19	TRBJ1-2	CASSGQGGYGYTF	TGTGCCAGTAGTGGACAGGGGGGTTATGGCTACACCTTC
NA	NA	TRBV7-9	TRBJ1-1	CASSFRENTEAFF	TGTGCCAGCAGCTTCAGAGAGAACACTGAAGCTTTCTTT
NA	NA	TRBV9	TRBJ2-7	CASSVGGADYEQYF	TGTGCCAGCAGCGTGGGCGGGGCTGACTACGAGCAGTACTTC
once	NA	TRBV9	TRBJ1-1	CASSVAEGTEAFF	TGTGCCAGCAGCGTAGCCGAGGGGACTGAAGCTTTCTTT
NA	NA	TRBV5-4	TRBJ2-5	CASSLALGQQETQYF	TGTGCCAGCAGCTTGGCCCTCGGACAGCAAGAGACCCAGTACTTC
NA	TRBD2	TRBV6-2/TRBV6-3	TRBJ2-4	CASSWGGWDIQYF	TGTGCCAGCAGTTGGGGGGGTTGGGACATTCAGTACTTC
NA	NA	TRBV29-1	TRBJ1-2	CSVDTKTGRAGYTF	TGCAGCGTTGATACCAAGACAGGCCGGGCTGGCTACACCTTC
NA	TRBD2	TRBV4-3	TRBJ2-7	CASSQASGSYEQYF	TGCGCCAGCAGCCAAGCTAGCGGTAGTTACGAGCAGTACTTC
NA	NA	TRBV12-3/TRBV12-4	TRBJ2-3	CASQTTDTQYF	TGTGCCTCCCAAACTACAGATACGCAGTATTTT
once	TRBD2	TRBV7-2	TRBJ2-3	CASSLRGFERGVETDTQYF	TGTGCCAGCAGCTTAAGGGGTTTTGAGCGGGGGGTAGAGACAGATACGCAGTATTTT
once	NA	TRBV5-1	TRBJ1-1	CASRADSMNTEAFF	TGCGCCAGCAGAGCGGACAGCATGAACACTGAAGCTTTCTTT
NA	NA	TRBV21-1	TRBJ2-4	CASSGPLPGGETKNIQYF	TGTGCCAGCAGCGGACCATTGCCGGGCGGCGAGACCAAAAACATTCAGTACTTC
NA	NA	TRBV7-2	TRBJ1-2	CASSLDGGNNYGYTF	TGTGCCAGCAGCTTAGATGGGGGAAATAACTATGGCTACACCTTC
NA	NA	TRBV7-8	TRBJ2-2	CASSVSRGVGELFF	TGTGCCAGCAGCGTTAGTAGGGGGGTCGGGGAGCTGTTTTTT
NA	NA	TRBV4-1	TRBJ1-1	CASSQIHQNTEAFF	TGCGCCAGCAGCCAAATACACCAGAACACTGAAGCTTTCTTT
NA	TRBD1	TRBV25-1	TRBJ2-4	CATQASTGWQNIQYF	TGTGCCACCCAAGCCTCGACAGGGTGGCAAAACATTCAGTACTTC
once	NA	TRBV6-5	TRBJ2-3	CASSYYGWDTDTQYF	TGTGCCAGCAGTTACTATGGGTGGGACACAGATACGCAGTATTTT
NA	NA	TRBV6-2/TRBV6-3	TRBJ2-3	CASSYNPAGGGADTQYF	TGTGCCAGCAGTTACAACCCGGCCGGGGGAGGAGCAGATACGCAGTATTTT
NA	NA	TRBV5-5	TRBJ1-1	CASSLGPGGNTEAFF	TGTGCCAGCAGCTTGGGCCCGGGGGGTAACACTGAAGCTTTCTTT
NA	NA	TRBV5-1	TRBJ1-2	CASTIGTGVLNYGYTF	TGCGCCAGCACTATCGGAACAGGAGTCCTTAACTATGGCTACACCTTC
NA	NA	TRBV6-1	TRBJ1-2	CASSEVGKGNYGYTF	TGTGCCAGCAGTGAAGTGGGGAAGGGGAACTATGGCTACACCTTC
NA	TRBD1	TRBV6-5	TRBJ2-7	CASRDRGRSGGEQYF	TGTGCCAGCAGAGACAGGGGGCGCTCAGGGGGCGAGCAGTACTTC
NA	NA	TRBV7-2	TRBJ1-3	CASSLAGFENTIYF	TGTGCCAGCAGCTTAGCAGGGTTTGAAAACACCATATATTTT
NA	NA	TRBV3-1/TRBV3-2	TRBJ2-5	CASSQDMKTQYF	TGTGCCAGCAGCCAAGATATGAAGACCCAGTACTTC
NA	TRBD1	TRBV6-1	TRBJ1-6	CASSGARGIYNSPLHF	TGTGCCAGCAGTGGGGCCAGGGGGATATATAATTCACCCCTCCACTTT
NA	NA	TRBV5-4	TRBJ2-1	CASRPLEYNEQFF	TGTGCCAGCAGGCCACTAGAGTACAATGAGCAGTTCTTC
NA	NA	TRBV5-1	TRBJ2-3	CASSLDSALTDTQYF	TGCGCCAGCAGCTTGGACTCGGCCTTAACAGATACGCAGTATTTT